These 12 T cell receptor beta chains originate from one sample sequenced in a study of blood T cells in healthy people across ages. A sample-barcoded 5' primer and a J-beta primer mix were used in a second PCR of roughly 7 to 11 cycles. TCRdb analysed the 5' RACE reads with MiXCR anew, one entry per CDR3 protein. The profile shows about 640,000 distinct CDR3 sequences, roughly 58% of them singletons. Sequencing was carried out using blood. The receptors were sampled from a man in his sixties in good health.

The genes are TRBV10-3 and TRBJ2-7, with TRBD1 matching 7 bases. Trimming at V came to 6 bases and at J to 3 bases, leaving 5 bases not matched to a gene. The CDR3 is 13 amino acids. CDR1 ENHRY and CDR2 SYGVKD come from the germline V gene. CDR3 DNA: TGTGCCATCAGGGGGACAGATAACTACGAGCAGTACTTC. It translates to CAIRGTDNYEQYF.

This chain links TRBV7-2 with TRBJ1-5, with TRBD1 as a possible D gene (5 bases). The CDR3 totals 13 residues. Germline V gene data show CDR1 as SGHTA and CDR2 as FQGNSA. V was trimmed by 3 bases and J by 5 bases, leaving 8 bases between them. The CDR3 sequence is CASSFQGYQPQHF. For the CDR3, the DNA is TGTGCCAGCAGCTTCCAGGGATATCAGCCCCAGCATTTT. Full variable domain (remainder filled in from reference TRBV7-2 and TRBJ1-5): GAGVSQSPSNKVTEKGKDVELRCDPISGHTALYWYRQSLGQGLEFLIYFQGNSAPDKSGLPSDRFSAERTGGSVSTLTIQRTQQEDSAVYLCASSFQGYQPQHFGDGTRLSIL.

J is TRBJ1-4 and V is TRBV20-1; D not certain. The V end lost 6 bases, the J end lost 4 bases, and 15 bases lay between the germline ends. CDR1 and CDR2 from the germline V gene are DFQATT and SNEGSKA (reference sequence). The CDR3 loop spans 14 amino acids. This CDR3 is CSAQATPLNEKLFF. In DNA, the CDR3 is TGCAGTGCCCAGGCTACACCGCTTAATGAAAAACTGTTTTTT.

This clonotype was found a few times. The chain carries TRBV20-1 and TRBJ1-2; 11 positions agree with TRBD1. The CDR3 runs 13 residues. Germline loops: CDR1 DFQATT, CDR2 SNEGSKA (reference sequence). V shed 5 bases, J shed 5 bases, and the junction held 4 bases outside the gene matches. This chain's CDR3 is CSAFGTGGYGYTF. CDR3 bases: TGCAGTGCTTTTGGGACAGGGGGGTATGGCTACACCTTC.

This clonotype was seen just once. The rearrangement links TRBV4-1 to TRBJ2-4; possibly TRBD1 or TRBD2 for D (5 bases each). Judging by the DNA end, TRBJ2-7 fits better; the J call may be wrong. The CDR3 sequence is 13 residues long. Per germline, CDR1 MGHRA and CDR2 YSYEKL. The CDR3 here is CASSQPWGYEQYF. CDR3 DNA sequence: TGCGCCAGCAGCCAGCCTTGGGGGTACGAGCAGTACTTC.

In its sample, this clonotype was seen a few times. The genes are TRBV10-3 and TRBJ2-5, with a weak D call TRBD2 (7 bases). Looked up from germline, CDR1 is ENHRY and CDR2 is SYGVKD. This CDR3 contains 15 residues. Deletions cut 3 bases from V and 3 bases from J, with 14 bases between. The CDR3 protein is CAISERRGGEETQYF. The CDR3 DNA follows: TGTGCCATCAGTGAACGGAGGGGGGGAGAAGAGACCCAGTACTTC.

The gene calls are TRBV7-8 and TRBJ2-5, with 10 bases lining up with TRBD1. Germline CDR1 and CDR2: SGHVS and FQNEAQ. The junction had 6 bases not matched to a gene; V was cut back by 5 bases and J by 6 bases. The CDR3 totals 14 residues. The CDR3 reads CASSPTGGAKTQYF. The DNA of the CDR3 is TGTGCCAGCAGCCCGACAGGGGGCGCGAAGACCCAGTACTTC.

The chain combines TRBV20-1 with TRBJ2-1; D possibly corresponds to TRBD2 (7 bases). The germline V gene has CDR1 DFQATT and CDR2 SNEGSKA (reference sequence). CDR3 length equals 14 residues. Trimming took off 3 bases at V and 4 bases at J, with 13 bases between the two ends. This CDR3 is CSARKGGLYNEQFF. The CDR3 DNA follows: TGCAGTGCTAGGAAGGGGGGGCTTTACAATGAGCAGTTCTTC.

The chain is built from TRBV7-9 and TRBJ2-7; perhaps TRBD1 as D (7 bases). Looked up from germline, CDR1 is SEHNR and CDR2 is FQNEAQ (reference sequence). V was shortened by 5 bases and J by 2 bases, with 16 bases between the two germline ends. This CDR3 region has 15 residues. In DNA, the CDR3 is TGTGCCAGCAGCCTAAGTGGAGGGGGCACCTACGAGCAGTACTTC. Amino acid sequence: CASSLSGGGTYEQYF.

The chain employs TRBV4-2 and TRBJ2-5; D gene ambiguous. This CDR3 has 13 amino acids. Germline-derived CDR1 and CDR2 are LGHNA and YNFKEQ. V was pared by 0 bases and J by 6 bases, with 8 bases between. CDR3 nucleotides: TGTGCCAGCAGCCAAGATCAAGGACAGACCCAGTACTTC. It is translated as CASSQDQGQTQYF.

The chain employs TRBV5-5 and TRBJ2-1; D unresolved. There are 15 residues in the CDR3. Trimming removed 0 bases at V and 1 base at J, with 8 bases between. Germline CDR1 is SGHKS and CDR2 is YYEKEE (reference sequence). CDR3 DNA sequence: TGTGCCAGCAGCTTGGGCCATGCTTCCTACAATGAGCAGTTCTTC. Protein: CASSLGHASYNEQFF.

The rearrangement joins TRBV7-9 to TRBJ1-1; 7 bases map to TRBD1. The germline V gene has CDR1 SEHNR and CDR2 FQNEAQ (reference sequence). This CDR3 contains 15 residues. Germline trimming cut 1 base from V and 1 base from J; bases unmatched to any gene: 3. The CDR3 is CASSLDRGSNTEAFF. CDR3 in DNA: TGTGCCAGCAGCTTAGACAGGGGTTCGAACACTGAAGCTTTCTTT.